These 23 T cell receptor beta chains came from one sample sequenced in a study of blood T cell repertoires in COVID-19. Assay used: immunoSEQ multiplex PCR; TCRdb lists only in-frame clones, some missing. The data show roughly 300,000 clones, with more than 90% seen just once and roughly 20% held by the top ten. The specimen was PBMCs or T cells enriched from blood (not recorded which). These receptors originate from a woman in her thirties who had recovered from COVID-19.

The V gene is TRBV5-4, the J gene TRBJ2-7; 8 bases fit TRBD1. J gave up 6 bases and V 5 bases, and 13 bases lay outside the gene matches. The CDR3 consists of 15 residues. Germline lookup yields CDR1 SGHNT and CDR2 YYREEE (reference sequence). The CDR3 spells CASSEANRGAAEQYF. The DNA for the CDR3 is TGTGCCAGCAGTGAGGCCAACAGGGGGGCGGCCGAGCAGTACTTC.

V gene TRBV9 combines with J gene TRBJ2-2; possible D gene TRBD1, 6 bases. Germline CDR1 SGDLS, CDR2 YYNGEE. This CDR3 spans 14 amino acids. V was cut by 4 bases and J by 2 bases, with 9 bases left in between. The CDR3 loop is CASSIQGNTGELFF. The CDR3 DNA sequence: TGTGCCAGCAGCATACAGGGTAACACCGGGGAGCTGTTTTTT.

The J gene is TRBJ2-5, the V gene TRBV5-1; no clear D. Germline V gene data show CDR1 as SGHRS and CDR2 as YFSETQ. Trimming took 0 bases from V and 5 from J, leaving 8 bases between them. The CDR3 is made up of 13 amino acids. CDR3 nucleotide sequence: TGCGCCAGCAGCTTGGCCTCGTTGGAGACCCAGTACTTC. Its translation: CASSLASLETQYF.

This chain uses TRBV7-3 with TRBJ1-1; D call uncertain. CDR1 is SGHTA and CDR2 is FQGTGA in the germline V gene. Trimming took off 5 bases at V and 3 bases at J, with 16 bases between the two ends. This CDR3 spans 15 amino acids. CDR3 nucleotide sequence: TGTGCCAGCAGCCCTCGCCCGGGGAGGGACACTGAAGCTTTCTTT. Its translation: CASSPRPGRDTEAFF.

This rearrangement joins TRBV5-6 to TRBJ2-7; D unclear. CDR1 is SGHDT, CDR2 YYEEEE, per germline. V lost 0 bases and J 6 bases, leaving 13 bases between the germline ends. CDR3 length equals 14 residues. The CDR3 nucleotides read TGTGCCAGCAGCTTGGGGTCAGGTATTGGCGAGCAGTACTTC. Translation gives CASSLGSGIGEQYF.

V usage is TRBV9 and J usage is TRBJ2-3, with D maybe TRBD1 (6 bases). Trimming shortened V by 4 bases and J by 2 bases, and 17 bases separated the two germline ends. This CDR3 spans 16 amino acids. CDR1 is SGDLS and CDR2 is YYNGEE in the germline V gene. The CDR3 coding sequence is TGTGCCAGCAGCCCCCTGTATTGGGGGCTCACAGATACGCAGTATTTT. Protein product: CASSPLYWGLTDTQYF. The whole variable domain, filled in from reference TRBV9 and TRBJ2-3, reads DSGVTQTPKHLITATGQRVTLRCSPRSGDLSVYWYQQSLDQGLQFLIQYYNGEERAKGNILERFSAQQFPDLHSELNLSSLELGDSALYFCASSPLYWGLTDTQYFGPGTRLTVL.

This clone was counted between two and nine times. The chain carries TRBV5-4 and TRBJ1-1, with 8 bases matching TRBD1. The CDR3 is 14 residues long. After removal of 4 bases from V and 6 bases from J, the junction contained 8 bases not matched to a gene. Germline lookup yields CDR1 SGHNT and CDR2 YYREEE (reference sequence). The CDR3 DNA reads as TGTGCCAGCAGCGAACAGGGGGTAAGGTCTGAAGCTTTCTTT. This sequence encodes CASSEQGVRSEAFF.

This clone has only one observation. The V call is TRBV6-1, the J call TRBJ1-2; 8 bases match TRBD1. The V and J ends lost 3 bases and 4 bases, in that order; junction bases with no gene match: 10. CDR3 length: 16 amino acids. The germline gives CDR1 MNHNS, CDR2 SASEGT. CDR3 in DNA: TGTGCCAGCAGTGACCTCCCGCAGGGGGCTGGCTATGGCTACACCTTC. This encodes CASSDLPQGAGYGYTF.

The chain recombines TRBV18 with TRBJ1-1; 11 nucleotides line up with TRBD1. Germline V lookup: CDR1 KGHSH, CDR2 LQKENI. The ends lost 0 bases at V and 3 bases at J; junction bases unmatched: 6. The CDR3 extends over 17 amino acids. The CDR3 here is CASSPPRTGGKDTEAFF. The CDR3 coding sequence is TGTGCCAGCTCACCACCCCGGACAGGGGGCAAGGACACTGAAGCTTTCTTT. Supplemented by reference TRBV18 and TRBJ1-1, the full variable domain reads NAGVMQNPRHLVRRRGQEARLRCSPMKGHSHVYWYRQLPEEGLKFMVYLQKENIIDESGMPKERFSAEFPKEGPSILRIQQVVRGDSAAYFCASSPPRTGGKDTEAFFGQGTRLTVV.

The chain has TRBV7-2 and TRBJ1-2, with a possible D match to TRBD1 (6 bases). Per the germline V gene, CDR1 is SGHTA and CDR2 is FQGNSA. CDR3 size: 13 residues. Trimming shortened V by 6 bases and J by 4 bases, and 12 bases separated the two germline ends. CDR3 region: CASRPQTGYGYTF. In DNA, the CDR3 is TGTGCCAGCAGACCACAGACAGGCTATGGCTACACCTTC.

A single count supports this clone. The chain recombines TRBV5-5 with TRBJ1-1, with a tentative D call TRBD1 (6 bases). Germline CDR1 SGHKS, CDR2 YYEKEE (reference sequence). CDR3 length: 14 amino acids. With 3 bases removed from V and 0 bases from J, the gap between germline ends came to 9 bases. The CDR3 is CASSSGHLNTEAFF. The CDR3 coding sequence is TGTGCCAGCAGCTCGGGACACTTGAACACTGAAGCTTTCTTT.

This clone was seen repeatedly, ten times or more. J is TRBJ2-1 and V is TRBV4-2; TRBD2 aligns across 12 bases. V shed 4 bases and J 5 bases; nucleotides not matched to a gene: 21. Germline CDR1 LGHNA, CDR2 YNFKEQ. This CDR3 has 21 amino acids. The CDR3 spells CASSRRGTGPMTSGRNNEQFF. As DNA, the CDR3 is TGTGCCAGCAGCCGGAGGGGGACAGGCCCCATGACTAGCGGGAGAAACAATGAGCAGTTCTTC.

The chain combines TRBV6-5 with TRBJ2-5; D perhaps matches TRBD2 (7 bases). The CDR3 extends over 15 amino acids. V was trimmed by 8 bases and J by 3 bases, leaving 19 bases between them. Germline values: CDR1 MNHEY, CDR2 SVGAGI. The CDR3 loop reads CASSGAGANEETQYF. CDR3 in DNA: TGTGCCAGCTCCGGGGCGGGGGCCAACGAAGAGACCCAGTACTTC.

This chain connects TRBV21-1 to TRBJ2-1; TRBD2, the table's D call, lacks a check against the DNA. TRBV21-1 is a known pseudogene. CDR3 length equals 13 residues. The CDR3 nucleotides read TGTGCCAAGCCACTAGCGGGTTACAATGAGCAGTTCTTC. Protein sequence: CAKPLAGYNEQFF.

The chain employs TRBV7-9 and TRBJ1-1; possible D gene TRBD1, 5 bases. The CDR3 runs to 14 residues. Deletions cut 5 bases from V and 2 bases from J, with 12 bases between. In germline, CDR1 is SEHNR, CDR2 FQNEAQ (reference sequence). The CDR3 coding sequence is TGTGCCAGCAGCCTATGGACACTAAACACTGAAGCTTTCTTT. Residues: CASSLWTLNTEAFF. Complete variable domain (other parts from reference TRBV7-9 and TRBJ1-1): DTGVSQNPRHKITKRGQNVTFRCDPISEHNRLYWYRQTLGQGPEFLTYFQNEAQLEKSRLLSDRFSAERPKGSFSTLEIQRTEQGDSAMYLCASSLWTLNTEAFFGQGTRLTVV.

This clone was found a few times. Different DNA sequences within this sample yield the same CDR3. J is TRBJ1-1 and V is TRBV18; 7 nucleotides align to TRBD1. The CDR3 spans 14 residues. Germline V gene sequence: CDR1 KGHSH, CDR2 LQKENI. V lost 2 bases to trimming and J lost 1 base; unmatched junction nucleotides: 1. Here the CDR3 reads CASSPAGGNTEAFF. CDR3 nucleotides: TGTGCCAGCTCACCAGCAGGGGGGAACACTGAAGCTTTCTTT.

The V and J genes are TRBV7-2 and TRBJ1-2, with a possible D match to TRBD1 (6 bases). This CDR3 spans 15 amino acids. Trimming left V 1 base short and J 8 bases short, with 17 bases between. CDR1 is SGHTA, CDR2 FQGNSA, per germline. The DNA for the CDR3 is TGTGCCAGCAGCTTAGTTGGCGGACAGCCCGGGGGCTACACCTTC. This codes for CASSLVGGQPGGYTF.

The V call is TRBV6-5, the J call TRBJ1-3, with D hard to call. Germline values: CDR1 MNHEY, CDR2 SVGAGI. The V and J ends lost 7 bases and 1 base respectively, with 8 bases between them. The CDR3 is 13 amino acids. CDR3 protein: CASTTGSGNTIYF. The DNA for the CDR3 is TGTGCCAGCACCACCGGTTCTGGAAACACCATATATTTT.

The chain links TRBV28 to TRBJ1-6; 8 nucleotides align to TRBD1. The CDR3 contains 15 residues. The germline CDR1 and CDR2 sequences are MDHEN and SYDVKM. Trimming at V came to 10 bases and at J to 11 bases, leaving 16 bases not matched to a gene. CDR3 loop: CATLNRDRRSAPLHF. The CDR3 DNA is TGTGCCACCCTCAACCGGGACAGGCGATCGGCACCCCTCCACTTT.

The CDR3 loop reads CASSRGTGYGYTF. DNA for the CDR3: TGTGCCAGCAGCCGAGGGACAGGCTATGGCTACACCTTC. The V and J genes are TRBV7-9 and TRBJ1-2; TRBD1 aligns across 8 bases. Germline CDR1 SEHNR, CDR2 FQNEAQ (reference sequence). The CDR3 totals 13 residues. The ends lost 5 bases at V and 4 bases at J; junction bases unmatched: 3.

The chain combines TRBV5-1 with TRBJ1-2; 7 bases are shared with TRBD1. V lost 5 bases to trimming and J lost 2 bases; unmatched junction nucleotides: 3. The CDR3 contains 13 residues. CDR1 is SGHRS, CDR2 YFSETQ, per germline. CDR3 amino acids: CASSRDSNYGYTF. In DNA, the CDR3 is TGCGCCAGCAGTCGGGACAGCAACTATGGCTACACCTTC. Complete variable domain (other parts from reference TRBV5-1 and TRBJ1-2): KAGVTQTPRYLIKTRGQQVTLSCSPISGHRSVSWYQQTPGQGLQFLFEYFSETQRNKGNFPGRFSGRQFSNSRSEMNVSTLELGDSALYLCASSRDSNYGYTFGSGTRLTVV.

The chain joins TRBV6-5 to TRBJ1-4; 9 bases line up with TRBD1. J was trimmed by 0 bases and V by 11 bases; bases with no gene match: 4. The CDR3 consists of 14 residues. Germline V lookup: CDR1 MNHEY, CDR2 SVGAGI. The CDR3 DNA reads as TGTGCCTCGACAGGGGGAGCAACTAATGAAAAACTGTTTTTT. This encodes CASTGGATNEKLFF.

This clone has a single count. The chain links TRBV27 to TRBJ2-3; 7 positions agree with TRBD2. There are 16 residues in the CDR3. CDR1 and CDR2 (germline): MNHEY, SMNVEV (reference sequence). J gave up 2 bases and V 7 bases, and 12 bases lay outside the gene matches. The CDR3 sequence is CASTPRAGAPTDTQYF. CDR3 in DNA: TGTGCCAGCACCCCCCGGGCGGGAGCCCCCACAGATACGCAGTATTTT.